One and the same sample provided the 14 T cell receptor beta chains below, sequenced in a study of blood T cell repertoires in COVID-19. The method was immunoSEQ multiplex PCR; TCRdb's version includes in-frame clones alone and lacks a portion of them. The sample carries about 300,000 clones, roughly 90% recorded once. The specimen sequenced was PBMCs or T cells enriched from blood (not recorded which). The receptor source for this set is a middle-aged woman who had recovered from COVID-19.

The V gene is TRBV3-1 (or the pseudogene TRBV3-2), the J gene TRBJ2-1, with TRBD2 identical over 9 bases. V lost 4 bases and J lost 4; bases outside the gene matches: 8. Germline assignment: CDR1 LGHDT and CDR2 YNNKEL (reference sequence). The CDR3 length is 16 residues. The CDR3 DNA reads as TGTGCCAGCAGCCTGGGGGCTAGCGGGGTATACAATGAGCAGTTCTTC. It yields the protein CASSLGASGVYNEQFF.

The chain uses TRBV6-5 and TRBJ1-2; maybe TRBD1 (6 bases). The length of the CDR3 is 14 residues. V was trimmed by 5 bases and J by 5 bases, leaving 15 bases between them. CDR1 and CDR2 (germline): MNHEY, SVGAGI. Written as DNA, the CDR3 is TGTGCCAGCAGTCCCGGACAGACCGCGTATGGCTACACCTTC. Residues: CASSPGQTAYGYTF.

DNA for the CDR3: TGTGCCAGCAGCACCTTGGCGGGAGGTTACGAGCAGTACTTC. Amino acid sequence: CASSTLAGGYEQYF. The V and J genes are TRBV5-4 and TRBJ2-7, with 8 nucleotides matching TRBD2. This CDR3 has 14 residues. In germline, CDR1 is SGHNT, CDR2 YYREEE (reference sequence). The V gene end was trimmed by 4 bases and the J gene end by 4 bases; junction bases not matched to a gene: 7. The whole variable domain, remainder taken from reference TRBV5-4 and TRBJ2-7, is ETGVTQSPTHLIKTRGQQVTLRCSSQSGHNTVSWYQQALGQGPQFIFQYYREEENGRGNFPPRFSGLQFPNYSSELNVNALELDDSALYLCASSTLAGGYEQYFGPGTRLTVT.

The V and J genes are TRBV3-1 (or the pseudogene TRBV3-2) and TRBJ1-1; a possible D gene is TRBD1 (6 bases). The CDR3 totals 14 residues. Trimming took 4 bases from V and 1 from J, leaving 10 bases between them. Germline lookup yields CDR1 LGHDT and CDR2 YNNKEL (reference sequence). The CDR3 spells CASSRWTENTEAFF. In nucleotides, the CDR3 is TGTGCCAGCAGCCGGTGGACAGAGAACACTGAAGCTTTCTTT.

The count of this clone is one. This sequence joins TRBV30 and TRBJ1-5, with a weak D call TRBD1 (5 bases). Germline CDR1 reads GTSNPN; CDR2 reads SVGIG (reference sequence). V was pared by 5 bases and J by 3 bases, with 11 bases between. The length of the CDR3 is 13 residues. The CDR3: CAWSRQFNQPQHF. The CDR3 DNA reads as TGTGCCTGGTCTCGACAGTTCAATCAGCCCCAGCATTTT.

This clone was observed once. This chain links TRBV7-2 with TRBJ2-1; D may be TRBD2 (6 bases). This CDR3 comprises 19 residues. Trimming cost V 4 bases and J 7 bases, with 29 bases left between them. Germline V lookup: CDR1 SGHTA, CDR2 FQGNSA. CDR3 in DNA: TGTGCCAGCAGCTCGAAGACCGGGACTTACCTTTCGAATCGGAATGAGCAGTTCTTC. The encoded protein is CASSSKTGTYLSNRNEQFF.

As concerns this clone: At the DNA level, this CDR3 is encoded by other sequences in the same sample as well. The rearrangement uses TRBV2 and TRBJ1-1; D call uncertain. There are 13 residues in the CDR3. Trimming took 1 base from V and 4 from J, leaving 7 bases between them. Germline CDR1 reads SNHLY; CDR2 reads FYNNEI. In nucleotides, the CDR3 is TGTGCCAGCAGTGAAGAGTCGGGCACTGAAGCTTTCTTT. Protein product: CASSEESGTEAFF.

The rearrangement joins TRBV5-1 to TRBJ1-1; 9 bases line up with TRBD1. The CDR3 consists of 14 residues. Germline CDR1 reads SGHRS; CDR2 reads YFSETQ. The V and J ends lost 2 bases and 4 bases, in that order; junction bases with no gene match: 3. The CDR3 protein is CASSFGTGFTEAFF. The CDR3 DNA sequence: TGCGCCAGCAGCTTCGGGACAGGGTTCACTGAAGCTTTCTTT.

This chain uses TRBV5-1 with TRBJ2-1; 12 positions match TRBD2. Germline CDR1 is SGHRS and CDR2 is YFSETQ. V shed 3 bases and J 7 bases; nucleotides not matched to a gene: 11. The CDR3 length is 17 residues. The CDR3 spells CASSYRLAGEGRNEQFF. The CDR3 DNA reads TGCGCCAGCAGCTACCGACTAGCGGGAGAAGGGAGGAATGAGCAGTTCTTC.

Turning to this clone: At the DNA level, this CDR3 is encoded by other sequences in the same sample as well. The chain couples TRBV5-4 to TRBJ1-2; D possibly corresponds to TRBD1 (5 bases). V lost 4 bases to trimming and J lost 2 bases, with 9 bases between them. The CDR3 spans 13 residues. Germline V CDR1 and CDR2: SGHNT, YYREEE (reference sequence). The CDR3 loop is CASSPDSNYGYTF. For the CDR3, the DNA is TGTGCCAGCAGCCCTGACAGCAACTATGGCTACACCTTC. The whole variable domain, filled in from reference TRBV5-4 and TRBJ1-2, reads ETGVTQSPTHLIKTRGQQVTLRCSSQSGHNTVSWYQQALGQGPQFIFQYYREEENGRGNFPPRFSGLQFPNYSSELNVNALELDDSALYLCASSPDSNYGYTFGSGTRLTVV.

The J gene is TRBJ1-1, the V gene TRBV29-1; no clear D. The CDR3 sequence is 14 residues long. V was shortened by 6 bases and J by 2 bases, with 16 bases between the two germline ends. Germline loops: CDR1 SQVTM, CDR2 ANQGSEA. The CDR3 DNA sequence: TGCAGCGTCATGACAACCTATTCCAACACTGAAGCTTTCTTT. Amino acids: CSVMTTYSNTEAFF.

This clone was seen just once. The rearrangement joins TRBV10-1 to TRBJ2-7; D is possibly TRBD2 (5 bases). The V end lost 0 bases, the J end lost 4 bases, and 7 bases lay between the germline ends. Per germline, CDR1 WNHNN and CDR2 SYGVQD (reference sequence). The CDR3 is 13 residues long. The CDR3 bases are TGCGCCAGCAGTGAGTCAGGGAGATACGAGCAGTACTTC. Translating gives CASSESGRYEQYF.

The chain links TRBV6-4 to TRBJ1-6, with D possibly matching TRBD1 (5 bases). The CDR3 has 14 residues. Trimming took off 8 bases at V and 5 bases at J, with 13 bases between the two ends. Per germline, CDR1 MRHNA and CDR2 SNTAGT. The CDR3 coding sequence is TGTGCCAGCGGGATTGACAGAGATAATTCACCCCTCCACTTT. This translates into CASGIDRDNSPLHF.

The chain recombines TRBV6-2 or TRBV6-3 with TRBJ2-7, with 7 bases matching TRBD1. Trimming cost V 6 bases and J 6 bases; bases outside gene matches: 14. CDR1 and CDR2 from the germline V gene are MNHEY and SVGEGT. This CDR3 comprises 15 residues. The CDR3 protein is CASSSRQGKMGEQYF. The CDR3 DNA reads as TGTGCCAGCAGCAGCAGACAGGGAAAGATGGGCGAGCAGTACTTC.